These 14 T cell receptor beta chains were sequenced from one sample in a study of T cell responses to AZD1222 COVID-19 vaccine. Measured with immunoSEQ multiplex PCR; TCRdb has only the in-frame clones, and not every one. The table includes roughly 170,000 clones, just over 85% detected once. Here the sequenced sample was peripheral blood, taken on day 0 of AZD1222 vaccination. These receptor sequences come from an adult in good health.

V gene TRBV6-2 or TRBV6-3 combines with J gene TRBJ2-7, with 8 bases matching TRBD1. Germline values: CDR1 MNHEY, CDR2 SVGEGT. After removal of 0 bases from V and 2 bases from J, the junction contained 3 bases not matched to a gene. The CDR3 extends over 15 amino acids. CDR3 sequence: CASSYSGTGPYEQYF. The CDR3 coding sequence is TGTGCCAGCAGTTACTCCGGGACAGGCCCCTACGAGCAGTACTTC.

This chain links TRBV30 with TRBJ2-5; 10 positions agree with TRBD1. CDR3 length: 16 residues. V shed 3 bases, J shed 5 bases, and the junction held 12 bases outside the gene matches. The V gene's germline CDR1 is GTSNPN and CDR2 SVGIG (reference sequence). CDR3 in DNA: TGTGCCTGGAGCGCCGTCGGGGACAGGGGCCAGGAGACCCAGTACTTC. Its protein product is CAWSAVGDRGQETQYF.

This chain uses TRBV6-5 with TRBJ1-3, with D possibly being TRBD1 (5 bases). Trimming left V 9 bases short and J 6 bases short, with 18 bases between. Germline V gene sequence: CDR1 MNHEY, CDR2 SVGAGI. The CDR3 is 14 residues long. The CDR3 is CASIAPGLVNTIYF. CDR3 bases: TGTGCCAGTATCGCCCCGGGACTTGTAAACACCATATATTTT.

In nucleotides, the CDR3 is TGTGCCAGCTCCCCAGACAGGGGCCATGGCTACACCTTC. Its translation: CASSPDRGHGYTF. The V call is TRBV18, the J call TRBJ1-2, with TRBD1 matching 8 bases. The germline V gene encodes CDR1 KGHSH and CDR2 LQKENI. The junction had 6 bases not matched to a gene; V was cut back by 6 bases and J by 6 bases. The length of the CDR3 is 13 residues.

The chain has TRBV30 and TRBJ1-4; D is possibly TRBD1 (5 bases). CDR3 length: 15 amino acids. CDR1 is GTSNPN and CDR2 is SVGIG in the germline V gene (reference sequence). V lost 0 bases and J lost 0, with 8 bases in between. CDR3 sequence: CAWSVGTTTNEKLFF. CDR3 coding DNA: TGTGCCTGGAGTGTAGGGACTACAACTAATGAAAAACTGTTTTTT.

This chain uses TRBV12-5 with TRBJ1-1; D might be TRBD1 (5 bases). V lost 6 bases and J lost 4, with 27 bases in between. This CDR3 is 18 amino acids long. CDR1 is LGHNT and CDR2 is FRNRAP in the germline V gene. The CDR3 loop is CASGSLGERATSPTEAFF. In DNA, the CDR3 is TGTGCTAGTGGATCCCTGGGGGAGAGGGCAACCTCCCCCACTGAAGCTTTCTTT.

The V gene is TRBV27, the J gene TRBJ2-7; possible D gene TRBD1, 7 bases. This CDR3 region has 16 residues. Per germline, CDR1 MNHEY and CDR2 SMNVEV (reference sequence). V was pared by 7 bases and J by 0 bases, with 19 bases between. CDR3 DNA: TGTGCCAGCACGGGGGCCCGGGACAGAAACTCCTACGAGCAGTACTTC. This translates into CASTGARDRNSYEQYF.

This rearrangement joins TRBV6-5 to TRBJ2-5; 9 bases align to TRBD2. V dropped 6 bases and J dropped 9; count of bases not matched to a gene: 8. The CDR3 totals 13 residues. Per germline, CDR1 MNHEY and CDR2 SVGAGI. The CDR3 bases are TGTGCCAGCAGACTAGCGGGCGGGGCCCCCCAGTACTTC. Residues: CASRLAGGAPQYF.

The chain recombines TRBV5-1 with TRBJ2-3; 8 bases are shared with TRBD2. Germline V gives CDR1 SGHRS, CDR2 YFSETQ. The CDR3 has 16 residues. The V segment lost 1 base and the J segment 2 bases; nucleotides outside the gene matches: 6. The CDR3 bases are TGCGCCAGCAGCTTGATGCTAGCGGGCCCCACAGATACGCAGTATTTT. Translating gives CASSLMLAGPTDTQYF. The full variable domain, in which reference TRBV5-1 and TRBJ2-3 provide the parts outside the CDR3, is KAGVTQTPRYLIKTRGQQVTLSCSPISGHRSVSWYQQTPGQGLQFLFEYFSETQRNKGNFPGRFSGRQFSNSRSEMNVSTLELGDSALYLCASSLMLAGPTDTQYFGPGTRLTVL.

CDR3 amino acids: CATSGGSGETQYF. CDR3 bases: TGTGCCACCAGTGGGGGATCGGGGGAGACCCAGTACTTC. V is TRBV24-1 and J is TRBJ2-5, with a weak D call TRBD2 (5 bases). The V end lost 5 bases, the J end lost 5 bases, and 11 bases lay between the germline ends. From germline, CDR1 is KGHDR and CDR2 SFDVKD. This CDR3 is 13 amino acids long.

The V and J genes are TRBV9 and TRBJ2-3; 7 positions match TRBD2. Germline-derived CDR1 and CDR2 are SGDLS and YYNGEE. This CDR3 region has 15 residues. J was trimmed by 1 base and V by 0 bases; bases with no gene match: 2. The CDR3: CASSVGGRGTDTQYF. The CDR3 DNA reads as TGTGCCAGCAGCGTAGGCGGGAGAGGCACAGATACGCAGTATTTT.

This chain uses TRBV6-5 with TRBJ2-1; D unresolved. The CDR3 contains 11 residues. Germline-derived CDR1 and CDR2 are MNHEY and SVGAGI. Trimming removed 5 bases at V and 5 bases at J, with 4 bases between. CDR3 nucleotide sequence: TGTGCCAGCAGTCGAGACAATGAGCAGTTCTTC. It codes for CASSRDNEQFF.

CDR3: CAISAPNQPQHF. The CDR3 nucleotides are TGTGCCATCAGCGCCCCCAATCAGCCCCAGCATTTT. This chain links TRBV10-3 with TRBJ1-5, with unresolved D. The CDR3 is 12 residues long. Trimming removed 6 bases from V and 3 bases from J, with 6 bases in between. Germline CDR1 reads ENHRY; CDR2 reads SYGVKD.

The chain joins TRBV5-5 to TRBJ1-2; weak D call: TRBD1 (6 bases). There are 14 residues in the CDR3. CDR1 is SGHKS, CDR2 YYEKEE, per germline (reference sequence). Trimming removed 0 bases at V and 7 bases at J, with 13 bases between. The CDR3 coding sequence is TGTGCCAGCAGCTTGGGCGGGGGCGTTGGTGGCTACACCTTC. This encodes CASSLGGGVGGYTF.